This T cell receptor beta chain was found in a study of T cell repertoires in cytomegalovirus infection. Overall study: Matching HLA type and CMV infection were both indicated by public TCR beta signatures. Findings and caveats of the study: HLA-C-restricted CMV-specific TCR beta clonotypes prevailed in the ex vivo response.

This clonotype showed up just a few times. Antigen specificity is unknown. One entry per CDR3 protein, called by TCRdb with MiXCR from the reads. The sample contains nearly 450,000 distinct CDR3 sequences, approximately 33% of which appear only once. Germline assignment: CDR1 SGHDN and CDR2 FVKESK. V was cut by 3 bases and J by 0 bases, with 8 bases left in between. The CDR3 totals 14 residues. The chain combines TRBV14 with TRBJ1-1, with D hard to call. The sample taken for sequencing was PBMCs. This sequence was found in a human donor in good health (CMV status not recorded). Some clones in this sample may be carry-over from other donors' samples. CDR3 nucleotides: TGTGCCAGCAGCCACATTTCACTGAACACTGAAGCTTTCTTT. Amino acid sequence: CASSHISLNTEAFF.